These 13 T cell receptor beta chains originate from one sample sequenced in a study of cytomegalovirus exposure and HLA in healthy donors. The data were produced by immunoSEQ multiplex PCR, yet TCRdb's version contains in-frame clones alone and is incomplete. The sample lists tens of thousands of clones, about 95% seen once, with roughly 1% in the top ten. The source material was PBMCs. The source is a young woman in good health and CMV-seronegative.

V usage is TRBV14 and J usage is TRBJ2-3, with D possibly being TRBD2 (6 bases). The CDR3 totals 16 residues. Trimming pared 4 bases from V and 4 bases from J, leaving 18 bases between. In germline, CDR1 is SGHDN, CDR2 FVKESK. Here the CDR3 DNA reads TGTGCCAGCAGCCCCCCCTGGGGACTCGGGGCAGATACGCAGTATTTT. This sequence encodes CASSPPWGLGADTQYF.

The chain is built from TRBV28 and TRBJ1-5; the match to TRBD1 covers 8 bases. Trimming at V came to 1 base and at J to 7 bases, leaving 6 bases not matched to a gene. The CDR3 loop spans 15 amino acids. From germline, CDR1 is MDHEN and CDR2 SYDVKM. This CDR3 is CASSLSPGGGQPQHF. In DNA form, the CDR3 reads TGTGCCAGCAGTTTATCCCCAGGGGGCGGCCAGCCCCAGCATTTT.

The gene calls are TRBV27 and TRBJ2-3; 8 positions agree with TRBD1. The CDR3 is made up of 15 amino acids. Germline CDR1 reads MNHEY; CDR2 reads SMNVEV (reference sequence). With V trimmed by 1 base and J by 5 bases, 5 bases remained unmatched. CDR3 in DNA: TGTGCCAGCAGTTTATGGGCCAGGGGGCGAGATACGCAGTATTTT. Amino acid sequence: CASSLWARGRDTQYF.

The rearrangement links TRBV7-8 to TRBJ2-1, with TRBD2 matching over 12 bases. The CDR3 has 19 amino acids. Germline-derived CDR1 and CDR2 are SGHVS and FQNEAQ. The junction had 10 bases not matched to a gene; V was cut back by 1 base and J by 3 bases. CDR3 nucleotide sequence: TGTGCCAGCAGCTTAGGACTAGCGGGAGCGGGGGGGGACTACAATGAGCAGTTCTTC. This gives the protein CASSLGLAGAGGDYNEQFF.

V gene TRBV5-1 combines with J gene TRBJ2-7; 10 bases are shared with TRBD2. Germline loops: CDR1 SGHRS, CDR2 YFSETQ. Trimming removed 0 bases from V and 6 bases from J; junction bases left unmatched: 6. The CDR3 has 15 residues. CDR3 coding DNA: TGCGCCAGCAGCTTGGATCCTAGCGGGAGTCCCGAGCAGTACTTC. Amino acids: CASSLDPSGSPEQYF. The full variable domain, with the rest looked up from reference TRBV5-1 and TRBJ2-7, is KAGVTQTPRYLIKTRGQQVTLSCSPISGHRSVSWYQQTPGQGLQFLFEYFSETQRNKGNFPGRFSGRQFSNSRSEMNVSTLELGDSALYLCASSLDPSGSPEQYFGPGTRLTVT.

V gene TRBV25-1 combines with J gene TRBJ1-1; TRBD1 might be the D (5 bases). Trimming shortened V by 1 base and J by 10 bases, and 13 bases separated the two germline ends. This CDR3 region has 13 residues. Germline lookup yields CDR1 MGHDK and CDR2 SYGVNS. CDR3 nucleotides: TGTGCCAGCAGTGAATTGCGGGGCGTGGGAGCTTTCTTT. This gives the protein CASSELRGVGAFF.

The CDR3 bases are TGTGCCAGCAGCTTAGAAGTCAGGCCGGGAAACACCATATATTTT. Its protein product is CASSLEVRPGNTIYF. The chain recombines TRBV7-9 with TRBJ1-3, with unresolved D. The V end lost 1 base, the J end lost 4 bases, and 11 bases lay between the germline ends. The germline V gene has CDR1 SEHNR and CDR2 FQNEAQ (reference sequence). The CDR3 loop spans 15 amino acids.

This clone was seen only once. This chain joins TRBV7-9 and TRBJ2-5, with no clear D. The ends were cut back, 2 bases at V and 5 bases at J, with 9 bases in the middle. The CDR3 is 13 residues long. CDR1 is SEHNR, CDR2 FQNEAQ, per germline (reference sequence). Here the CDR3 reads CASSLRSGETQYF. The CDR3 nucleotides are TGTGCCAGCAGCTTAAGGAGTGGGGAGACCCAGTACTTC.

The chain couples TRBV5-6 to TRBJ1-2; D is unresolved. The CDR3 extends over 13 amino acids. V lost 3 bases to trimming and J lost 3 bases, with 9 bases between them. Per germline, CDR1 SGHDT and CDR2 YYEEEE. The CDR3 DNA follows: TGTGCCAGCAGCTCCTGGGCCCACTATGGCTACACCTTC. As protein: CASSSWAHYGYTF.

Written as DNA, the CDR3 is TGTGCCTGGGGGTTCCGGGATGAGCAGTTCTTC. Protein sequence: CAWGFRDEQFF. The chain couples TRBV30 to TRBJ2-1; no firm D call. The CDR3 length is 11 residues. Germline CDR1 is GTSNPN and CDR2 is SVGIG (reference sequence). The V end lost 5 bases, the J end lost 8 bases, and 10 bases lay between the germline ends.

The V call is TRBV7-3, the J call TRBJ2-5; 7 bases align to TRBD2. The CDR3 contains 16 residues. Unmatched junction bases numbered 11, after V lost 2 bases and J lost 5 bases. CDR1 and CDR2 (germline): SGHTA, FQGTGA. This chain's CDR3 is CASSLGRGGLRETQYF. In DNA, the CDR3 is TGTGCCAGCAGCTTAGGCCGCGGGGGACTCCGGGAGACCCAGTACTTC.

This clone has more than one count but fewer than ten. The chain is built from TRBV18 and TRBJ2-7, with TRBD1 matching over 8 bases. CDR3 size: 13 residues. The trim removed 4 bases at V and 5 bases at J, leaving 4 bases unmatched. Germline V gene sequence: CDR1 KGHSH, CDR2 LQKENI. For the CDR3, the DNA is TGTGCCAGCTCACGACAGGGGTACGACGAGCAGTACTTC. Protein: CASSRQGYDEQYF.

The CDR3 nucleotides are TGTGCCAGCAGTTACGGGGGTGGGTGGCAGCCCCAGCATTTT. It codes for CASSYGGGWQPQHF. The chain has TRBV28 and TRBJ1-5; a weak D match, TRBD1 (5 bases). CDR1 and CDR2 from the germline V gene are MDHEN and SYDVKM. Trimming cost V 4 bases and J 7 bases, with 14 bases left between them. This CDR3 region has 14 residues.